A selection of T cell receptor beta chains follows, all from one sample in a study of blood T cell repertoires in COVID-19. The repertoire was sequenced with immunoSEQ multiplex PCR; TCRdb's copy has only in-frame clones and lacks some. The table has 140,000 to 150,000 clones, roughly 82% seen once. Sequenced material: peripheral blood. These receptors all stem from a human donor in a cohort sampled during active COVID-19. The CDR3 runs from the conserved cysteine through the conserved F or W.

v_gene	CDR3aa
TRBV27	CASKGGLAGGPGHEQFF
TRBV6-1	CASSETGQGTEAFF
TRBV12-3/TRBV12-4	CASSGTEGPQHF
TRBV7-9	CASSLLAPRQGKSIAFF
TRBV12-3/TRBV12-4	CASRGRGDGYTF
TRBV6-5	CASTAGTGLNEKLFF
TRBV4-1	CASSPQGTRGYTF
TRBV5-6	CASGLAGANTGELFF
TRBV7-9	CASSSDRGMNSPLHF
TRBV10-1	CASSPPGTGFPGELFF
TRBV27	CASGPGQGKTYEQYF
TRBV4-2	CASSHAEGGYTF
TRBV27	CASNQQGLNSPLHF
TRBV20-1	CSASLGTSVGEQYF
TRBV29-1	CSGGQRNEQFF
TRBV2	CASSVAGGNTGELFF
TRBV3-1/TRBV3-2	CASSQEWAGYEQYF
TRBV5-4	CASRRDRGGSGANVLTF
TRBV7-9	CASSPGQGNQPQHF
TRBV12-3/TRBV12-4	CASSYRNTEAFF
TRBV5-1	CASSWVAGETQYF
TRBV19	CASSLAGGQYTGELFF
TRBV7-3	CASSLSRQHNEQFF
TRBV10-3	CATGGQGGQPQHF
TRBV10-3	CAISESNRNYGYTF
TRBV7-9	CASSLGSSGLQPQHF
TRBV4-1	CASRLTGLTKETQYF
TRBV29-1	CSVEKVEKGVYGYTF
TRBV7-2	CASSLDGGAAGELFF
TRBV7-9	CASSYNPGQATYEQYF
TRBV5-5	CASSLVRGRGTEAFF